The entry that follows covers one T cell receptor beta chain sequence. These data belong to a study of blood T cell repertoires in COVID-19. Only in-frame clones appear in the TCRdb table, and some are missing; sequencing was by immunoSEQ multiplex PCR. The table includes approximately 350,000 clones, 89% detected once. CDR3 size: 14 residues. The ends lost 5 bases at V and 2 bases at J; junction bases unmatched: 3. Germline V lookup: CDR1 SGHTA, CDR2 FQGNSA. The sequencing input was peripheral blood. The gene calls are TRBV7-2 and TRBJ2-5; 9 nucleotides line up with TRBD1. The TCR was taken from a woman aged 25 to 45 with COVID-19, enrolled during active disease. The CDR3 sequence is CASSVDRGQETQYF. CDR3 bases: TGTGCCAGCAGCGTTGACAGGGGGCAAGAGACCCAGTACTTC.